One and the same sample provided the 16 T cell receptor beta chains below, sequenced in a study of CXCR3-negative and CXCR3-positive naive CD8 T cells. Libraries of TRB cDNA were made by 5' RACE and carried UMIs. TCRdb reprocessed the 5' RACE reads and reports one entry per CDR3 protein, with no DNA. The sample table includes 75,000 or so distinct CDR3 sequences. Source material: naive CXCR3- CD8+ T cells from blood. The subset denotes: CD45RO-CCR7+CD27+CD95- naive CD8+ T cells lacking CXCR3 (TNR3-). These receptors were obtained from a human donor in good health. Some clones in this sample may be carry-over from other donors' samples.

V and J are TRBV11-2 and TRBJ2-3; the TCRdb call, TRBD1, lacks DNA for checking. Germline V gene lookup returns CDR1 SGHAT and CDR2 FQNNGV. CDR3 length: 12 residues. CDR3 loop: CASSGGVDTQYF.

This chain links TRBV2 with TRBJ2-7; no DNA is available, so the TRBD1 call from TCRdb remains unchecked. CDR3 size: 18 residues. Germline V lookup: CDR1 SNHLY, CDR2 FYNNEI. The CDR3 reads CASSGFTPGQGAPYEQYF.

This CDR3 reads CASSPYRGTEAFF. The V and J genes are TRBV7-3 and TRBJ1-1; no DNA is available, so the TRBD1 call from TCRdb remains unchecked. The germline V gene has CDR1 SGHTA and CDR2 FQGTGA. The CDR3 covers 13 residues.

The chain is built from TRBV7-2 and TRBJ2-7; TCRdb's D call, TRBD1, is unchecked because there is no DNA. CDR3 length equals 15 residues. Germline V gene lookup returns CDR1 SGHTA and CDR2 FQGNSA. The CDR3 sequence: CASSPGTGHSYEQYF.

The chain combines TRBV6-2 or TRBV6-3 with TRBJ2-1. The CDR3 runs 13 residues. CDR1 is MNHEY, CDR2 SVGEGT, per germline. The chain's CDR3 is CAASGASYNEQFF.

The V and J genes are TRBV20-1 and TRBJ2-7; TCRdb's D gene call, TRBD1, goes unchecked for lack of DNA. The CDR3 sequence is 19 residues long. Germline values: CDR1 DFQATT, CDR2 SNEGSKA (reference sequence). The CDR3 here is CSARSGTGPISQMTYEQYF.

V and J are TRBV28 and TRBJ2-2; TCRdb lists TRBD1, though no DNA is available to test this call. Germline V gives CDR1 MDHEN, CDR2 SYDVKM. CDR3 length: 14 residues. The chain's CDR3 is CASSPQGNYGELFF.

The chain employs TRBV10-3 and TRBJ2-2; TCRdb's D call of TRBD1 is untestable without DNA. The CDR3 extends over 16 amino acids. Per the germline V gene, CDR1 is ENHRY and CDR2 is SYGVKD. CDR3 in amino acids: CAISEPAGDTTGELFF.

The gene calls are TRBV29-1 and TRBJ2-7. There are 12 residues in the CDR3. Germline CDR1 and CDR2: SQVTM and ANQGSEA. CDR3 protein: CSVLILTSEQYF.

V gene TRBV21-1 combines with J gene TRBJ2-2; without DNA, the TCRdb call of TRBD1 cannot be checked. TRBV21-1 is assigned pseudogene status. CDR3 size: 19 residues. The CDR3 loop is CASSGGKGKYRRNTGELFF.

This chain links TRBV27 with TRBJ2-1; the D call from TCRdb, TRBD1, cannot be confirmed without DNA. Per germline, CDR1 MNHEY and CDR2 SMNVEV (reference sequence). The CDR3 has 15 residues. CDR3 in amino acids: CASSQTRDSYNERFF.

This chain uses TRBV12-3 or TRBV12-4 with TRBJ2-2. The CDR3 has 11 residues. This chain's CDR3 is CASSFSGELFF.

CDR3 sequence reads: CASSLYAGGRLGETQYF. The chain is built from TRBV12-3 or TRBV12-4 and TRBJ2-5; the TRBD2 assignment by TCRdb is unverifiable without DNA. The CDR3 consists of 17 residues.

V is TRBV29-1 and J is TRBJ1-1. Per the germline V gene, CDR1 is SQVTM and CDR2 is ANQGSEA. The CDR3 spans 12 residues. CDR3 region: CSVEFLGTEAFF.

V is TRBV29-1 and J is TRBJ1-1; TCRdb calls TRBD1, which cannot be checked without DNA. In germline, CDR1 is SQVTM, CDR2 ANQGSEA. The CDR3 runs 11 residues. The CDR3: CSVSRPIQGFF. Drawing the rest from reference TRBV29-1 and TRBJ1-1, the complete variable domain is SAVISQKPSRDICQRGTSLTIQCQVDSQVTMMFWYRQQPGQSLTLIATANQGSEATYESGFVIDKFPISRPNLTFSTLTVSNMSPEDSSIYLCSVSRPIQGFFGQGTRLTVV.

The chain links TRBV11-2 to TRBJ2-7; TCRdb picks TRBD1, but there is no DNA to check that call. Germline V gene sequence: CDR1 SGHAT, CDR2 FQNNGV. The CDR3 has 12 amino acids. The CDR3 spells CASKNRGLEQYF. The full variable domain, completed using reference TRBV11-2 and TRBJ2-7, is EAGVAQSPRYKIIEKRQSVAFWCNPISGHATLYWYQQILGQGPKLLIQFQNNGVVDDSQLPKDRFSAERLKGVDSTLKIQPAKLEDSAVYLCASKNRGLEQYFGPGTRLTVT.